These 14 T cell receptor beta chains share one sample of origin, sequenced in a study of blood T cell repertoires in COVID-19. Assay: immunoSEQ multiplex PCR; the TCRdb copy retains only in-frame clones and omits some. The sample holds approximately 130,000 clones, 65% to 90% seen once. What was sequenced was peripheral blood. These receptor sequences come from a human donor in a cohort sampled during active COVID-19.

The CDR3 protein is CASRRDSGRNEQFF. CDR3 nucleotides: TGCGCCAGCAGGCGGGACAGTGGTCGCAATGAGCAGTTCTTC. The rearrangement links TRBV5-1 to TRBJ2-1, with D possibly TRBD1 on 7 matching bases. The germline CDR1 and CDR2 sequences are SGHRS and YFSETQ. The CDR3 contains 14 residues. Trimming cost V 5 bases and J 6 bases, with 15 bases left between them.

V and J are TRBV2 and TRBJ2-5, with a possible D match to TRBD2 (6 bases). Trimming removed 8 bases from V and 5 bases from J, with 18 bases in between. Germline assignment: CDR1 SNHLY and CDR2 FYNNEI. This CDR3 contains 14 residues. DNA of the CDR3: TGTGCCAGCGCTCGGACTACCGGTTTGGAGACCCAGTACTTC. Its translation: CASARTTGLETQYF.

CDR3 coding DNA: TGTGCCAGCAGCGGGTCAACAGGGATCCCTAACTATGGCTACACCTTC. This sequence encodes CASSGSTGIPNYGYTF. The chain links TRBV11-2 to TRBJ1-2; TRBD1 might be the D (6 bases). CDR3 length equals 16 residues. CDR1 and CDR2 from the germline V gene are SGHAT and FQNNGV. V lost 5 bases to trimming and J lost 0 bases, with 16 bases between them.

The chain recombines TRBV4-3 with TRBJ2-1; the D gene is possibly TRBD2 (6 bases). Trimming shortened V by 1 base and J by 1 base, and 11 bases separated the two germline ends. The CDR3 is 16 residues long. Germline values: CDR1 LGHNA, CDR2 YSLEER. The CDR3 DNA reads TGCGCCAGCAGCCAAGTTATTAGCGGTTCCTACAATGAGCAGTTCTTC. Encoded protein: CASSQVISGSYNEQFF.

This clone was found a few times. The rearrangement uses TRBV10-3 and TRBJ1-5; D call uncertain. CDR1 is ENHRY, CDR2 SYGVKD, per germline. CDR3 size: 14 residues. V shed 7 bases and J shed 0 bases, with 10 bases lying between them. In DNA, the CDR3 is TGTGCCATCAAGTTAGAGAATAGCAATCAGCCCCAGCATTTT. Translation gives CAIKLENSNQPQHF.

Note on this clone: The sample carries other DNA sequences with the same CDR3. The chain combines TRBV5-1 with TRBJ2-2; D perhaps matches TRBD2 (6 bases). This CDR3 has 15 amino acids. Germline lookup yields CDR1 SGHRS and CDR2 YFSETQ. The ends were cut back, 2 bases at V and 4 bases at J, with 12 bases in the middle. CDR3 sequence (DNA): TGCGCCAGCAGCTTAGCCGCGGAGGGCACCGGGGAGCTGTTTTTT. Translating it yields CASSLAAEGTGELFF.

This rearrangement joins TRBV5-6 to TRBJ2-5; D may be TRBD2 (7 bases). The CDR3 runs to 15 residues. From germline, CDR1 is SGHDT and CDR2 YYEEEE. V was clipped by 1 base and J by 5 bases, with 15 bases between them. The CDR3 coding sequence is TGTGCCAGCAGCTTGTTGGGGGCGGGGGAGGAGACCCAGTACTTC. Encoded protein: CASSLLGAGEETQYF.

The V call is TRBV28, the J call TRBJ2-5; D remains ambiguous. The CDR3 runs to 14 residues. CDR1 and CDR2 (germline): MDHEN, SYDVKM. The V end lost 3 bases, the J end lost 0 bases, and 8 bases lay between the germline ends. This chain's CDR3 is CASSFLADQETQYF. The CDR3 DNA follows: TGTGCCAGCAGTTTTCTGGCAGACCAAGAGACCCAGTACTTC.

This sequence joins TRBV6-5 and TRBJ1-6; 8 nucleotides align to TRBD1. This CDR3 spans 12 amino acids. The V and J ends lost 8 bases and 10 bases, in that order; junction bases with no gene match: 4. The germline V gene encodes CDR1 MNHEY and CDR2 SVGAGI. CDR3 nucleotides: TGTGCCAGCCGGACAGGGAGCTCACCCCTCCACTTT. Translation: CASRTGSSPLHF.

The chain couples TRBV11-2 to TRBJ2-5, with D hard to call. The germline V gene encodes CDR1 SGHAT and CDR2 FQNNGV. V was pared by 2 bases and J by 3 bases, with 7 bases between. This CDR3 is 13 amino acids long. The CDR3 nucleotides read TGTGCCAGCAGCTTACTAGAAAAAGAGACCCAGTACTTC. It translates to CASSLLEKETQYF.

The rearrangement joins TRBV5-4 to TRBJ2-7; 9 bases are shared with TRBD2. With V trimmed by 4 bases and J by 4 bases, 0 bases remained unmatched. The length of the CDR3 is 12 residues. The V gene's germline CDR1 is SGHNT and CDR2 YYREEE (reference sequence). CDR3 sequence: CASSAGGYEQYF. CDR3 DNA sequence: TGTGCCAGCAGCGCGGGAGGGTACGAGCAGTACTTC. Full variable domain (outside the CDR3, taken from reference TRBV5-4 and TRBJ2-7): ETGVTQSPTHLIKTRGQQVTLRCSSQSGHNTVSWYQQALGQGPQFIFQYYREEENGRGNFPPRFSGLQFPNYSSELNVNALELDDSALYLCASSAGGYEQYFGPGTRLTVT.

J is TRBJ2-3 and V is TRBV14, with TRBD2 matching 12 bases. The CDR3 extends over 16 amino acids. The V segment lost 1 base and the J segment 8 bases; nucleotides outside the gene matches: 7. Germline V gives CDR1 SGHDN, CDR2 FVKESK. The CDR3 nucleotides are TGTGCCAGCAGCCAAGCCGCTAGCGGGAGGGCTGGTACGCAGTATTTT. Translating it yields CASSQAASGRAGTQYF.

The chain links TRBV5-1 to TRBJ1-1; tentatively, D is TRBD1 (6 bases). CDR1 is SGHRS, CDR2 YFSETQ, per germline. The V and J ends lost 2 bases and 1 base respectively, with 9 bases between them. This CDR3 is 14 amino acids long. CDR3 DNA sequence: TGCGCCAGCAGCTTCAAGGACAGGAACACTGAAGCTTTCTTT. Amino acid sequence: CASSFKDRNTEAFF.

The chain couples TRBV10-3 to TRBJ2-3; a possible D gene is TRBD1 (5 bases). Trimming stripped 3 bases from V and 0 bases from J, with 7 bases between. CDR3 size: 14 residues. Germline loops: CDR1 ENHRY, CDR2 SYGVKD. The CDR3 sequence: CAISDGASTDTQYF. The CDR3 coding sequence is TGTGCCATCAGTGATGGGGCAAGCACAGATACGCAGTATTTT.